The 4 T cell receptor beta chains below were found in one sample sequenced in a study of control samples from healthy donors and cancer patients. Generated by immunoSEQ multiplex PCR, the TCRdb table keeps only in-frame clones and is missing some. The sample records 70,000 to 75,000 clones, nearly 90% being singletons. Source material: PBMCs. These receptors all come from a man aged 55 to 69 with lung cancer.

This chain links TRBV7-3 with TRBJ2-3, with D perhaps given as TRBD1 or TRBD2 (5 bases each). The germline V and J ends were trimmed by 3 bases and 7 bases, with 11 bases remaining between them. The CDR3 spans 13 residues. Per germline, CDR1 SGHTA and CDR2 FQGTGA. For the CDR3, the DNA is TGTGCCAGCAGCTTTGGGACGACGAATACGCAGTATTTT. Encoded protein: CASSFGTTNTQYF.

The chain is built from TRBV3-1 (or the pseudogene TRBV3-2) and TRBJ2-5; 10 bases match TRBD2. The CDR3 totals 14 residues. Trimming removed 6 bases from V and 3 bases from J; junction bases left unmatched: 4. The germline V gene encodes CDR1 LGHDT and CDR2 YNNKEL (reference sequence). CDR3 protein: CASRTGLAEETQYF. In DNA, the CDR3 is TGTGCCAGCAGAACTGGACTAGCGGAAGAGACCCAGTACTTC.

This clone was picked up a small number of times. The CDR3 is CASSWTGGTEAFF. CDR3 sequence (DNA): TGTGCCAGCAGCTGGACAGGGGGCACTGAAGCTTTCTTT. The rearrangement uses TRBV12-1 and TRBJ1-1; the table's D gene call, TRBD1, was not cross checked with the DNA. TRBV12-1 is given as a pseudogene. The CDR3 is made up of 13 amino acids.

The chain joins TRBV6-5 to TRBJ2-2; tentative D call: TRBD2 (5 bases). Trimming removed 0 bases from V and 6 bases from J, with 8 bases in between. Looked up from germline, CDR1 is MNHEY and CDR2 is SVGAGI. CDR3 length equals 14 residues. CDR3 bases: TGTGCCAGCAGTTACTCAATCGGGGCCGGGGAGCTGTTTTTT. Protein product: CASSYSIGAGELFF.